This TCR beta chain was sequenced for a study of cytomegalovirus exposure and HLA in healthy donors. A note on this clone: Its antigen remains unknown.

Regarding the study as a whole: Sequencing artifact likely explains a cluster of highly shared sequence variants. Earlier results showed most TCR beta V segments being productive about 90% or about 30% of the time.

The study ran its PCR with 60 Vbeta and 13 Jbeta primers. Assay used: immunoSEQ multiplex PCR; TCRdb lists only in-frame clones, some missing. The sample has around 100,000 clones, 79% seen once. V gave up 5 bases and J gave up 3 bases; unmatched junction bases: 4. This CDR3 spans 13 amino acids. Germline V gene lookup returns CDR1 LNHDA and CDR2 SQIVND (reference sequence). The sequenced material came from PBMCs. The TCR comes from a woman aged 18-35 years in good health and CMV-seropositive. V usage is TRBV19 and J usage is TRBJ2-7; 7 bases align to TRBD2. CDR3 nucleotide sequence: TGTGCCAGTAGTCTGGCGGGAGTCTACGAGCAGTACTTC. Amino acids: CASSLAGVYEQYF.